A selection of T cell receptor beta chains follows, all from one sample in a study of beta chain features in type 1 diabetes. Generated by immunoSEQ multiplex PCR, the TCRdb table keeps only in-frame clones and is missing some. The data hold 680,000 or so clones, with 15% to 18% observed a single time. The material sequenced was naive CD4+ T cells from blood. The receptors here all came from a man younger than 35 in good health. The CDR3 runs from the conserved cysteine through the conserved F or W. Fields, in order: V gene, clone size, D gene, J gene, CDR3 protein, CDR3 DNA. A D gene is named only where the DNA matches it firmly. Size tells how often a clone was seen (once, few, many) or the class of an expanded clone, and some rows leave it out.

V gene: TRBV23-1; clone size: -; D gene: -; J gene: TRBJ1-1; CDR3 protein: CASSPLRAENKNTEAFF; CDR3 DNA: TGCGCCAGCAGTCCCCTCCGGGCGGAAAATAAGAACACTGAAGCTTTCTTT
V gene: TRBV7-3; clone size: -; D gene: TRBD2; J gene: TRBJ2-3; CDR3 protein: CASSPGSPLAGVADTQYF; CDR3 DNA: TGTGCCAGCAGCCCAGGATCCCCTCTAGCGGGGGTAGCAGATACGCAGTATTTT
V gene: TRBV5-4; clone size: few; D gene: -; J gene: TRBJ2-5; CDR3 protein: CASSRRGVGETQYF; CDR3 DNA: TGTGCCAGCAGCCGCAGGGGGGTCGGAGAGACCCAGTACTTC
V gene: TRBV28; clone size: few; D gene: -; J gene: TRBJ2-5; CDR3 protein: CASLEGERETQYF; CDR3 DNA: TGTGCCAGCCTGGAGGGGGAGCGGGAGACCCAGTACTTC
V gene: TRBV27; clone size: -; D gene: -; J gene: TRBJ2-3; CDR3 protein: CASRIEVWSTDTQYF; CDR3 DNA: TGTGCCAGCAGAATAGAGGTGTGGAGCACAGATACGCAGTATTTT
V gene: TRBV7-2; clone size: few; D gene: TRBD2; J gene: TRBJ2-1; CDR3 protein: CASSLAAGGVNEQFF; CDR3 DNA: TGTGCCAGCAGCTTAGCAGCGGGAGGGGTGAATGAGCAGTTCTTC
V gene: TRBV11-2; clone size: -; D gene: -; J gene: TRBJ2-7; CDR3 protein: CASSLDRTNEQYF; CDR3 DNA: TGTGCCAGCAGCTTAGACAGGACTAACGAGCAGTACTTC
V gene: TRBV30; clone size: few; D gene: -; J gene: TRBJ1-5; CDR3 protein: CAWRTDRIQPQHF; CDR3 DNA: TGTGCCTGGAGGACCGACAGGATCCAGCCCCAGCATTTT
V gene: TRBV6-5; clone size: few; D gene: -; J gene: TRBJ1-5; CDR3 protein: CASSQGQPINQPQHF; CDR3 DNA: TGTGCCAGCAGCCAAGGGCAGCCGATCAATCAGCCCCAGCATTTT
V gene: TRBV11-1; clone size: few; D gene: TRBD1; J gene: TRBJ1-2; CDR3 protein: CASSPDRVGYTF; CDR3 DNA: TGTGCCAGCAGCCCAGACAGGGTAGGCTACACCTTC
V gene: TRBV7-9; clone size: -; D gene: -; J gene: TRBJ1-1; CDR3 protein: CASSLAGVTEAFF; CDR3 DNA: TGTGCCAGCAGCTTAGCGGGGGTCACTGAAGCTTTCTTT
V gene: TRBV10-3; clone size: -; D gene: TRBD2; J gene: TRBJ2-1; CDR3 protein: CAISDLREGEQFF; CDR3 DNA: TGTGCCATCAGTGACCTCAGGGAGGGTGAGCAGTTCTTC
V gene: TRBV5-4; clone size: many; D gene: TRBD1; J gene: TRBJ1-4; CDR3 protein: CASSFGQGREKLFF; CDR3 DNA: TGTGCCAGCAGCTTCGGACAGGGACGGGAAAAACTGTTTTTT
V gene: TRBV5-1; clone size: -; D gene: TRBD2; J gene: TRBJ2-1; CDR3 protein: CASRAAGVGNEQFF; CDR3 DNA: TGCGCCAGCAGAGCAGCGGGAGTAGGAAATGAGCAGTTCTTC
V gene: TRBV6-5; clone size: -; D gene: TRBD1; J gene: TRBJ1-1; CDR3 protein: CASSRDRVSTEAFF; CDR3 DNA: TGTGCCAGCAGCCGGGACAGGGTTAGTACTGAAGCTTTCTTT
V gene: TRBV15; clone size: -; D gene: TRBD2; J gene: TRBJ2-7; CDR3 protein: CATSRALAGSDEQYF; CDR3 DNA: TGTGCCACCAGCAGAGCTCTAGCGGGGTCCGACGAGCAGTACTTC
V gene: TRBV2; clone size: few; D gene: -; J gene: TRBJ1-5; CDR3 protein: CASSSSLNSNQPQHF; CDR3 DNA: TGTGCCAGCTCCTCAAGTCTAAATAGCAATCAGCCCCAGCATTTT
V gene: TRBV11-3; clone size: -; D gene: -; J gene: TRBJ2-1; CDR3 protein: CASSSPRVPNNEQFF; CDR3 DNA: TGTGCCAGCAGCTCTCCCCGGGTGCCTAACAATGAGCAGTTCTTC
V gene: TRBV9; clone size: -; D gene: TRBD2; J gene: TRBJ2-7; CDR3 protein: CASSVGTGTSGRYEQYF; CDR3 DNA: TGTGCCAGCAGCGTAGGGACTGGGACTAGCGGGAGATACGAGCAGTACTTC
V gene: TRBV7-2; clone size: -; D gene: -; J gene: TRBJ2-7; CDR3 protein: CASSLAPYEQYF; CDR3 DNA: TGTGCCAGCAGCTTAGCGCCCTACGAGCAGTACTTC
V gene: TRBV7-9; clone size: few; D gene: -; J gene: TRBJ1-4; CDR3 protein: CASSSRAGDEKLFF; CDR3 DNA: TGTGCCAGCAGCTCCCGGGCCGGGGATGAAAAACTGTTTTTT
V gene: TRBV30; clone size: -; D gene: -; J gene: TRBJ2-7; CDR3 protein: CAYTDTPYEQYF; CDR3 DNA: TGTGCCTACACAGATACACCCTACGAGCAGTACTTC
V gene: TRBV10-3; clone size: -; D gene: -; J gene: TRBJ2-6; CDR3 protein: CAITALVDSGANVLTF; CDR3 DNA: TGTGCCATCACTGCCTTGGTAGACTCTGGGGCCAACGTCCTGACTTTC
V gene: TRBV7-9; clone size: -; D gene: -; J gene: TRBJ1-5; CDR3 protein: CASSLEGVPQHF; CDR3 DNA: TGTGCCAGCAGCTTAGAAGGGGTCCCCCAGCATTTT
V gene: TRBV25-1; clone size: few; D gene: TRBD1; J gene: TRBJ1-5; CDR3 protein: CASTDRENQPQHF; CDR3 DNA: TGTGCCAGCACCGACAGGGAGAATCAGCCCCAGCATTTT
V gene: TRBV25-1; clone size: few; D gene: -; J gene: TRBJ1-2; CDR3 protein: CASSFGVNGYGYTF; CDR3 DNA: TGTGCCAGCAGTTTCGGGGTTAATGGCTATGGCTACACCTTC
V gene: TRBV7-2; clone size: -; D gene: TRBD2; J gene: TRBJ2-3; CDR3 protein: CASSLVAGVTDTQYF; CDR3 DNA: TGTGCCAGCAGCTTAGTAGCGGGAGTCACAGATACGCAGTATTTT
V gene: TRBV6-1; clone size: -; D gene: -; J gene: TRBJ2-5; CDR3 protein: CASSEQETQYF; CDR3 DNA: TGTGCCAGCAGTGAACAGGAGACCCAGTACTTC
V gene: TRBV7-9; clone size: -; D gene: TRBD1; J gene: TRBJ1-3; CDR3 protein: CASSLGTDGNTIYF; CDR3 DNA: TGTGCCAGCAGCCTCGGGACAGACGGAAACACCATATATTTT
V gene: TRBV4-3; clone size: -; D gene: TRBD1; J gene: TRBJ2-7; CDR3 protein: CASSQDNRGSSYEQYF; CDR3 DNA: TGCGCCAGCAGCCAAGATAACAGGGGAAGCTCCTACGAGCAGTACTTC
V gene: TRBV30; clone size: few; D gene: -; J gene: TRBJ2-6; CDR3 protein: CAWSVRSGANVLTF; CDR3 DNA: TGTGCCTGGAGCGTACGTTCTGGGGCCAACGTCCTGACTTTC
V gene: TRBV28; clone size: few; D gene: -; J gene: TRBJ2-7; CDR3 protein: CASTPGVQQYF; CDR3 DNA: TGTGCCAGCACCCCAGGGGTGCAGCAGTACTTC
V gene: TRBV14; clone size: -; D gene: -; J gene: TRBJ2-1; CDR3 protein: CASSQVTRVSYNEQFF; CDR3 DNA: TGTGCCAGCAGCCAAGTGACACGGGTATCCTACAATGAGCAGTTCTTC
V gene: TRBV9; clone size: few; D gene: -; J gene: TRBJ1-1; CDR3 protein: CASSVVDSEAFF; CDR3 DNA: TGTGCCAGCAGCGTAGTCGACAGTGAAGCTTTCTTT
V gene: TRBV10-3; clone size: -; D gene: -; J gene: TRBJ1-2; CDR3 protein: CAISERQNRDYGYTF; CDR3 DNA: TGTGCCATCAGTGAGAGGCAGAATAGAGACTATGGCTACACCTTC
V gene: TRBV29-1; clone size: few; D gene: TRBD2; J gene: TRBJ2-3; CDR3 protein: CSVPKMGRLAGATSSTDTQYF; CDR3 DNA: TGCAGCGTCCCTAAGATGGGAAGACTAGCGGGAGCCACAAGTTCCACAGATACGCAGTATTTT
V gene: TRBV28; clone size: few; D gene: -; J gene: TRBJ2-4; CDR3 protein: CASSLPTKNIQYF; CDR3 DNA: TGTGCCAGCAGTCTGCCCACCAAAAACATTCAGTACTTC
V gene: TRBV5-1; clone size: -; D gene: -; J gene: TRBJ1-4; CDR3 protein: CASSSSDGTGNEKLFF; CDR3 DNA: TGCGCCAGCAGCTCCTCCGACGGAACGGGGAATGAAAAACTGTTTTTT
V gene: TRBV25-1; clone size: few; D gene: -; J gene: TRBJ1-4; CDR3 protein: CASSELGTWFNEKLFF; CDR3 DNA: TGTGCCAGCAGTGAATTGGGGACCTGGTTTAATGAAAAACTGTTTTTT
V gene: TRBV7-6; clone size: few; D gene: -; J gene: TRBJ2-2; CDR3 protein: CASSSLRLVRGGELFF; CDR3 DNA: TGTGCCAGCAGCTCCCTCCGACTAGTGCGCGGCGGGGAGCTGTTTTTT
V gene: TRBV27; clone size: -; D gene: TRBD1; J gene: TRBJ1-6; CDR3 protein: CASSSLRGQGTNSPLHF; CDR3 DNA: TGTGCCAGCAGTTCCCTGAGGGGACAGGGGACAAATTCACCCCTCCACTTT
V gene: TRBV4-1; clone size: -; D gene: -; J gene: TRBJ1-1; CDR3 protein: CASSQLGGAEAFF; CDR3 DNA: TGCGCCAGCAGCCAACTGGGGGGGGCTGAAGCTTTCTTT
V gene: TRBV7-2; clone size: few; D gene: -; J gene: TRBJ2-1; CDR3 protein: CASSLVGSGADNEQFF; CDR3 DNA: TGTGCCAGCAGCTTAGTGGGCTCCGGAGCCGACAATGAGCAGTTCTTC
V gene: TRBV11-3; clone size: -; D gene: TRBD1; J gene: TRBJ2-2; CDR3 protein: CASSLVGRGRVGELFF; CDR3 DNA: TGTGCCAGCAGCTTAGTAGGCAGGGGGCGAGTCGGGGAGCTGTTTTTT
V gene: TRBV4-1; clone size: once; D gene: -; J gene: TRBJ2-7; CDR3 protein: CASSPRAQGRQYF; CDR3 DNA: TGCGCCAGCAGCCCCCGAGCTCAGGGTCGGCAGTACTTC
V gene: TRBV18; clone size: few; D gene: -; J gene: TRBJ2-5; CDR3 protein: CASSLAQETQYF; CDR3 DNA: TGTGCCAGCTCACTGGCCCAAGAGACCCAGTACTTC
V gene: TRBV15; clone size: -; D gene: TRBD1; J gene: TRBJ1-2; CDR3 protein: CATSRETGRNYGYTF; CDR3 DNA: TGTGCCACCAGCAGAGAGACAGGGAGAAACTATGGCTACACCTTC
V gene: TRBV4-2; clone size: -; D gene: TRBD1; J gene: TRBJ2-5; CDR3 protein: CASRPGQGMGETQYF; CDR3 DNA: TGTGCCAGCAGACCCGGACAGGGGATGGGAGAGACCCAGTACTTC
V gene: TRBV19; clone size: few; D gene: TRBD1; J gene: TRBJ2-6; CDR3 protein: CASSSGTGELKTGANVLTF; CDR3 DNA: TGTGCCAGTAGTAGCGGGACAGGGGAACTAAAGACTGGGGCCAACGTCCTGACTTTC
V gene: TRBV19; clone size: -; D gene: -; J gene: TRBJ2-5; CDR3 protein: CASSAGETQYF; CDR3 DNA: TGTGCCAGTAGTGCGGGGGAGACCCAGTACTTC
V gene: TRBV28; clone size: -; D gene: -; J gene: TRBJ2-2; CDR3 protein: CASRQRWSGYRTGELFF; CDR3 DNA: TGTGCCAGCAGACAGCGTTGGTCGGGGTATCGGACCGGGGAGCTGTTTTTT
V gene: TRBV30; clone size: -; D gene: TRBD1; J gene: TRBJ2-7; CDR3 protein: CAWSAPYQGAHEQYF; CDR3 DNA: TGTGCCTGGAGTGCCCCTTACCAGGGGGCCCACGAGCAGTACTTC
V gene: TRBV27; clone size: few; D gene: -; J gene: TRBJ2-7; CDR3 protein: CASSFTTPRNEQYF; CDR3 DNA: TGTGCCAGCAGTTTCACTACCCCTCGGAACGAGCAGTACTTC
V gene: TRBV23-1; clone size: many; D gene: -; J gene: TRBJ2-4; CDR3 protein: CASSQSLLGSKNIQYF; CDR3 DNA: TGCGCCAGCAGTCAATCCCTCTTGGGGAGCAAAAACATTCAGTACTTC
V gene: TRBV4-3; clone size: few; D gene: TRBD1; J gene: TRBJ1-2; CDR3 protein: CASSQEPGTGINYGYTF; CDR3 DNA: TGCGCCAGCAGCCAAGAACCGGGGACAGGGATTAACTATGGCTACACCTTC
V gene: TRBV5-1; clone size: -; D gene: -; J gene: TRBJ2-5; CDR3 protein: CASSLSISGETQYF; CDR3 DNA: TGCGCCAGCAGCTTATCTATCTCCGGGGAGACCCAGTACTTC
V gene: TRBV7-2; clone size: few; D gene: -; J gene: TRBJ1-5; CDR3 protein: CASSLAGGLPNQPQHF; CDR3 DNA: TGTGCCAGCAGCTTAGCCGGCGGCCTACCCAATCAGCCCCAGCATTTT
V gene: TRBV7-3; clone size: -; D gene: TRBD1; J gene: TRBJ1-1; CDR3 protein: CASSTGAMNTEAFF; CDR3 DNA: TGTGCCAGCAGCACAGGGGCTATGAACACTGAAGCTTTCTTT
V gene: TRBV7-2; clone size: few; D gene: TRBD1; J gene: TRBJ2-5; CDR3 protein: CASSPRGQETQYF; CDR3 DNA: TGTGCCAGCAGCCCCAGGGGGCAAGAGACCCAGTACTTC
V gene: TRBV5-1; clone size: few; D gene: -; J gene: TRBJ1-2; CDR3 protein: CASSLAISGHGYTF; CDR3 DNA: TGCGCCAGCAGCTTGGCAATCTCGGGGCACGGCTACACCTTC